This T cell receptor (beta chain) was sequenced in a study of T cells after yellow fever vaccination. Background on the study: Fractions of low cell number were prepared using SMART-Seq v4 Ultra Low Input.

This clonotype showed up many times. Its target is unknown. V lost 1 base to trimming and J lost 5 bases, with 10 bases between them. Germline V lookup: CDR1 MGHRA, CDR2 YSYEKL. The CDR3 runs 14 residues. General study findings and limits: On re-exposure, the response was weaker but peaked faster, at day 5 versus 15. Shared CD4/CD8 clonotypes were a small share, likely from convergent recombination.

MiXCR was run by TCRdb on the 5' RACE reads, yielding one entry per CDR3 protein. Of 620,000 or so distinct CDR3 sequences listed, about a sixth are singletons. The sequences come from PBMCs, collected roughly 5 days after the first yellow fever vaccination. The sequence was obtained from a man between 18 and 29 years old who received the YFV17D yellow fever vaccine. The chain joins TRBV4-1 to TRBJ2-3; tentatively, D is TRBD2 (7 bases). The CDR3: CASSQGRGGDTQYF. Here the CDR3 DNA reads TGCGCCAGCAGCCAAGGGAGGGGGGGAGATACGCAGTATTTT.